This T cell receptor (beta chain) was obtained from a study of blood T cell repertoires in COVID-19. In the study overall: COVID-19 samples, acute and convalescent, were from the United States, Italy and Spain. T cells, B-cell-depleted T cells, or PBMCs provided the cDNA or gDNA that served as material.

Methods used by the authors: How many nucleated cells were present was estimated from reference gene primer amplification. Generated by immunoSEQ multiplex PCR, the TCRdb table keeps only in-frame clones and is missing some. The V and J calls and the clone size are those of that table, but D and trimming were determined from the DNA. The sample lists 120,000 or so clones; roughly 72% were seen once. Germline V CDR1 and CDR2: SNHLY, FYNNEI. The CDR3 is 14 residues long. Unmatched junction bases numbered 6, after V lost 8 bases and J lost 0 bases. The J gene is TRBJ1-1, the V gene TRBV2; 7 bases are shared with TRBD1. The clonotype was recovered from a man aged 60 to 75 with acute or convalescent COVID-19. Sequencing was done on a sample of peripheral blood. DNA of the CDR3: TGTGCCAGCCAAAGGACAGGAATGAACACTGAAGCTTTCTTT. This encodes CASQRTGMNTEAFF. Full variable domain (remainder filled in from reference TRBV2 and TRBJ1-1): EPEVTQTPSHQVTQMGQEVILRCVPISNHLYFYWYRQILGQKVEFLVSFYNNEISEKSEIFDDQFSVERPDGSNFTLKIRSTKLEDSAMYFCASQRTGMNTEAFFGQGTRLTVV.